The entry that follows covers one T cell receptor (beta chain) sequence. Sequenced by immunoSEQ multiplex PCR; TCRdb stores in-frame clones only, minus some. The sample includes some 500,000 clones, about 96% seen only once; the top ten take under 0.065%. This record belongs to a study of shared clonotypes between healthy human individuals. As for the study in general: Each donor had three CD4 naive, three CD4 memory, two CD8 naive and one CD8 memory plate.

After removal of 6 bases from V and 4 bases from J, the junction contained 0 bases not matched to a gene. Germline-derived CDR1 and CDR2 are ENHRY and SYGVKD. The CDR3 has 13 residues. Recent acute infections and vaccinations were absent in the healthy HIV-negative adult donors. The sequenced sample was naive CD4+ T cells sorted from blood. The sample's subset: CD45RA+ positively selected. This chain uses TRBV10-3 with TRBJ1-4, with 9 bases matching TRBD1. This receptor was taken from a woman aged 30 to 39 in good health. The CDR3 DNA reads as TGTGCCATCAGGGGACAGGGTAATGAAAAACTGTTTTTT. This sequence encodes CAIRGQGNEKLFF.